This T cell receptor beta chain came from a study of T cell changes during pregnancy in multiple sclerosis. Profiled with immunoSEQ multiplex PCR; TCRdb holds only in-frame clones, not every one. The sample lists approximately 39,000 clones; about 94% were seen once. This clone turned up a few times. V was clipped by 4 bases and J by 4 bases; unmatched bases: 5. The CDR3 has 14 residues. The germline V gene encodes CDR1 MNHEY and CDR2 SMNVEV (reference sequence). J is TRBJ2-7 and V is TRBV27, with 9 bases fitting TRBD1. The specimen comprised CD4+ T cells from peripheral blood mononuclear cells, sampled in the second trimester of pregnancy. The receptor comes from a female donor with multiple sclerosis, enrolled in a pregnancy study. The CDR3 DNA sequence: TGTGCCAGCAGTTGGGGACAGGGAGGATACGAGCAGTACTTC. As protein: CASSWGQGGYEQYF.